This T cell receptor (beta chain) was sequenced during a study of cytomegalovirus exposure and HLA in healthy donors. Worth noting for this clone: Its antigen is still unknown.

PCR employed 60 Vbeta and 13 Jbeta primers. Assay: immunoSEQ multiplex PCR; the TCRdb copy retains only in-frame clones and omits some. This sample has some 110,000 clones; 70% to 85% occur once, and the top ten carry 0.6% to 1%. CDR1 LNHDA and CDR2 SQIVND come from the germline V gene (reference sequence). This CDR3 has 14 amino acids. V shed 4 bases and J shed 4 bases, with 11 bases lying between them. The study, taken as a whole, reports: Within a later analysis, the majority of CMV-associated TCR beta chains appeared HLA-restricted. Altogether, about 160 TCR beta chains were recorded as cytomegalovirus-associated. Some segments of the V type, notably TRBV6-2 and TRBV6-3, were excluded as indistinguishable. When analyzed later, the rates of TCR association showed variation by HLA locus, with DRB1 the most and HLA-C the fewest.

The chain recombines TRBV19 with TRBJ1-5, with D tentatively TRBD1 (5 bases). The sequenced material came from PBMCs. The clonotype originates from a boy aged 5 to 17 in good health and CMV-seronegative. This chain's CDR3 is CASSTRDWNQPQHF. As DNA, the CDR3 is TGTGCCAGTAGTACCAGGGACTGGAATCAGCCCCAGCATTTT.